What follows are 23 T cell receptor beta chains derived from one specimen sequenced in a study of OX40 agonist ivuxolimab in advanced cancers. Generated by immunoSEQ multiplex PCR, the TCRdb table keeps only in-frame clones and is missing some. The sample shows about 15,000 clones, 70% to 80% of them seen only once. The source was CD4+ or CD8+ T cells sorted from blood, collected in a trial of the OX40 agonist ivuxolimab. These receptors came from an adult with an advanced solid tumor such as melanoma, head and neck, liver or kidney cancer.

The rearrangement links TRBV27 to TRBJ2-1; 10 nucleotides line up with TRBD2. V shed 4 bases and J 6 bases; nucleotides not matched to a gene: 6. The CDR3 is 15 residues long. Germline V gene sequence: CDR1 MNHEY, CDR2 SMNVEV (reference sequence). CDR3 amino acids: CASSSSGSPSNEQFF. The CDR3, as DNA: TGTGCCAGCAGTTCTAGCGGGAGCCCGAGCAATGAGCAGTTCTTC.

The chain links TRBV21-1 to TRBJ2-7; no DNA check was done on the table's D call, TRBD2. TRBV21-1 is listed as a pseudogene. The CDR3 covers 15 residues. In DNA, the CDR3 is TGTGCCAGCAGCAAACGAGGGGGACTAGCCTACGAGCAGTACTTC. It specifies CASSKRGGLAYEQYF.

A few counts support this clone. The chain uses TRBV6-1 and TRBJ2-7; D not certain. The CDR3 sequence is 11 residues long. V lost 5 bases, J lost 3 bases, and 5 bases lay in between. Per the germline V gene, CDR1 is MNHNS and CDR2 is SASEGT. The CDR3 loop reads CASSPLYEQYF. CDR3 nucleotide sequence: TGTGCCAGCAGTCCACTCTACGAGCAGTACTTC.

V gene TRBV28 combines with J gene TRBJ2-6; 9 bases map to TRBD1. The V gene end was trimmed by 5 bases and the J gene end by 2 bases; junction bases not matched to a gene: 10. This CDR3 region has 18 residues. Per germline, CDR1 MDHEN and CDR2 SYDVKM. As DNA, the CDR3 is TGTGCCAGCAGTCCTGCCGGGACAGGGTATCCTGGGGCCAACGTCCTGACTTTC. It is translated as CASSPAGTGYPGANVLTF.

This clone appeared a single time. The V gene is TRBV4-2, the J gene TRBJ2-7, with TRBD1 matching over 8 bases. Germline V gene sequence: CDR1 LGHNA, CDR2 YNFKEQ. CDR3 length: 14 residues. J lost 5 bases, V lost 1 base, and 4 bases had no gene match. CDR3 in DNA: TGTGCCAGCAGCCAAGGGACAGGGCGGCACGAGCAGTACTTC. Amino acid sequence: CASSQGTGRHEQYF.

The chain employs TRBV7-2 and TRBJ1-5; D gene uncertain. Germline-derived CDR1 and CDR2 are SGHTA and FQGNSA. Between the trimmed V and J ends, which lost 6 bases and 5 bases, there was a span of 20 bases. The CDR3 totals 16 residues. This chain's CDR3 is CASSYLGRGGYQPQHF. As DNA, the CDR3 is TGTGCCAGCAGTTACTTAGGGCGGGGTGGGTATCAGCCCCAGCATTTT.

The CDR3 reads CASSYLQTGYQPQHF. For the CDR3, the DNA is TGTGCCAGCAGTTACCTCCAAACAGGGTATCAGCCCCAGCATTTT. J is TRBJ1-5 and V is TRBV6-6, with D perhaps TRBD1 (6 bases). CDR3 length equals 15 residues. With 2 bases removed from V and 5 bases from J, the gap between germline ends came to 13 bases. CDR1 is MNHNY and CDR2 is SVGAGI in the germline V gene (reference sequence).

This rearrangement joins TRBV4-2 to TRBJ2-7, with 10 positions matching TRBD2. This CDR3 has 18 residues. Germline trimming cut 0 bases from V and 0 bases from J; bases unmatched to any gene: 8. Germline V gene data show CDR1 as LGHNA and CDR2 as YNFKEQ. The CDR3 here is CASSQDKSAGGLSYEQYF. CDR3 bases: TGTGCCAGCAGCCAAGATAAGTCAGCGGGAGGGCTCTCCTACGAGCAGTACTTC.

The chain is built from TRBV10-3 and TRBJ2-7; D gene unclear. Trimming took off 0 bases at V and 1 base at J, with 13 bases between the two ends. This CDR3 is 16 amino acids long. Germline V CDR1 and CDR2: ENHRY, SYGVKD. This chain's CDR3 is CAISESIVPPSYEQYF. For the CDR3, the DNA is TGTGCCATCAGTGAGTCGATAGTTCCCCCTTCCTACGAGCAGTACTTC.

The chain links TRBV4-1 to TRBJ2-7; the D gene is possibly TRBD2 (5 bases). The CDR3 spans 12 residues. Germline lookup yields CDR1 MGHRA and CDR2 YSYEKL. Trimming took off 1 base at V and 6 bases at J, with 7 bases between the two ends. CDR3 sequence reads: CASSQASSEQYF. CDR3 coding DNA: TGCGCCAGCAGCCAAGCTAGCAGCGAGCAGTACTTC.

This clone was picked up one time. This chain's CDR3 is CASSEWTGGPYGYTF. In nucleotides, the CDR3 is TGTGCCAGCAGTGAATGGACAGGGGGGCCCTATGGCTACACCTTC. The chain couples TRBV25-1 to TRBJ1-2; 10 bases align to TRBD1. V dropped 1 base and J dropped 4; count of bases not matched to a gene: 3. Germline V gives CDR1 MGHDK, CDR2 SYGVNS. This CDR3 has 15 amino acids.

In its sample, this clone was seen once. CDR3 sequence reads: CASAGLADTQYF. The CDR3 DNA is TGTGCCAGCGCTGGGTTAGCGGATACGCAGTATTTT. The chain has TRBV25-1 and TRBJ2-3, with D tentatively TRBD2 (5 bases). The CDR3 sequence is 12 residues long. The germline V gene encodes CDR1 MGHDK and CDR2 SYGVNS. Between the trimmed V and J ends, which lost 8 bases and 6 bases, there was a span of 12 bases.

The chain uses TRBV11-3 and TRBJ2-1; D is undetermined. With 1 base removed from V and 12 bases from J, the gap between germline ends came to 13 bases. This CDR3 has 13 amino acids. The germline V gene encodes CDR1 SGHNT and CDR2 YENEEA. The CDR3 here is CASSLAPRALQFF. The DNA for the CDR3 is TGTGCCAGCAGCTTAGCCCCCCGAGCTCTGCAGTTCTTC.

This chain links TRBV2 with TRBJ1-5; D is perhaps TRBD1 (6 bases). CDR1 and CDR2 from the germline V gene are SNHLY and FYNNEI. This CDR3 is built from 15 residues. V was trimmed by 6 bases and J by 9 bases, leaving 21 bases between them. The CDR3 is CASRGRSGALGPQHF. The CDR3 coding sequence is TGTGCCAGCAGGGGCAGGTCGGGGGCACTGGGGCCCCAGCATTTT.

The rearrangement joins TRBV4-2 to TRBJ2-1, with 10 bases identical to TRBD1. The germline V gene has CDR1 LGHNA and CDR2 YNFKEQ. Trimming at V came to 5 bases and at J to 5 bases, leaving 12 bases not matched to a gene. The CDR3 sequence is 17 residues long. The CDR3 loop reads CASSSEGGQGINNEQFF. DNA of the CDR3: TGTGCCAGCAGCTCAGAGGGGGGACAGGGGATAAACAATGAGCAGTTCTTC.

This chain links TRBV7-8 with TRBJ2-2; D possibly corresponds to TRBD1 (5 bases). Germline lookup yields CDR1 SGHVS and CDR2 FQNEAQ. V lost 3 bases and J 9 bases, leaving 11 bases between the germline ends. The CDR3 is made up of 13 amino acids. This CDR3 reads CASSFRAGRELFF. The CDR3 DNA reads TGTGCCAGCAGCTTCAGGGCTGGGCGGGAGCTGTTTTTT.

V gene TRBV6-6 combines with J gene TRBJ1-1; D is uncertain. The V gene's germline CDR1 is MNHNY and CDR2 SVGAGI (reference sequence). There are 11 residues in the CDR3. The V gene lost 2 bases and the J gene lost 6 bases, with 4 bases spanning the gap. The CDR3 DNA reads as TGTGCCAGCAGTTACGGACCTGAAGCTTTCTTT. Amino acids: CASSYGPEAFF.

J is TRBJ2-7 and V is TRBV23-1; TRBD2 agrees at 12 bases. TRBV23-1 is noted as an ORF with a role that remains uncertain. V lost 6 bases to trimming and J lost 4 bases; unmatched junction nucleotides: 10. The CDR3 extends over 16 amino acids. The CDR3 region is CASSQGTSGLLYEQYF. The CDR3 DNA reads TGCGCCAGCAGCCAAGGGACTAGCGGGCTCTTATACGAGCAGTACTTC.

This clone came up once. The gene calls are TRBV10-3 and TRBJ2-3; 9 positions agree with TRBD2. Germline-derived CDR1 and CDR2 are ENHRY and SYGVKD. The CDR3 covers 16 residues. V shed 3 bases, J shed 3 bases, and the junction held 7 bases outside the gene matches. In DNA, the CDR3 is TGTGCCATCAGTGATAGTCTAGCGGGATGGACAGATACGCAGTATTTT. Translated: CAISDSLAGWTDTQYF.

The chain couples TRBV7-9 to TRBJ1-2; 7 nucleotides align to TRBD1. Germline V CDR1 and CDR2: SEHNR, FQNEAQ (reference sequence). V lost 5 bases to trimming and J lost 4 bases; unmatched junction nucleotides: 19. CDR3 length: 18 residues. Here the CDR3 DNA reads TGTGCCAGCAGCCCTTTATCCGCCGAGGACAGGATCCTCTATGGCTACACCTTC. Translation: CASSPLSAEDRILYGYTF.

The chain links TRBV18 to TRBJ2-7; D not certain. The CDR3 sequence is 15 residues long. Deletions cut 3 bases from V and 6 bases from J, with 18 bases between. Germline-derived CDR1 and CDR2 are KGHSH and LQKENI. The CDR3 DNA reads as TGTGCCAGCTCACCCCCGTCCGAGGCCCTTCGCGAGCAGTACTTC. Encoded protein: CASSPPSEALREQYF.

The chain links TRBV28 to TRBJ2-2; D is unresolved. In germline, CDR1 is MDHEN, CDR2 SYDVKM. The CDR3 has 11 amino acids. V was clipped by 6 bases and J by 9 bases, with 8 bases between them. CDR3 amino acids: CASSYLRELFF. The CDR3 coding sequence is TGTGCCAGCAGCTACCTGAGGGAGCTGTTTTTT.

V is TRBV28 and J is TRBJ1-5, with 8 bases that match TRBD1. Germline V gene lookup returns CDR1 MDHEN and CDR2 SYDVKM. The CDR3 extends over 18 amino acids. V lost 2 bases and J lost 0; bases outside the gene matches: 9. The CDR3 DNA reads as TGTGCCAGCAGTTTAGGATGGCAGGGGGCACATAGCAATCAGCCCCAGCATTTT. This sequence encodes CASSLGWQGAHSNQPQHF. Combining the CDR3 with reference TRBV28 and TRBJ1-5 gives the whole variable domain DVKVTQSSRYLVKRTGEKVFLECVQDMDHENMFWYRQDPGLGLRLIYFSYDVKMKEKGDIPEGYSVSREKKERFSLILESASTNQTSMYLCASSLGWQGAHSNQPQHFGDGTRLSIL.